The TCR beta chain under discussion was sequenced for a study of CD8 T cells in Susac syndrome. RNA totalling roughly 0.5 to 1 ug underwent reverse transcription with random hexamers. Via MiXCR, TCRdb re-called the immunoSEQ multiplex PCR reads, giving one row per CDR3 protein. The sample consists of a few hundred thousand distinct CDR3 sequences, approximately 90% of them appearing once. This CDR3 region has 12 residues. V lost 2 bases and J lost 2, with 7 bases in between. Germline values: CDR1 DFQATT, CDR2 SNEGSKA (reference sequence). This TCR derives from a human donor with multiple sclerosis. V is TRBV20-1 and J is TRBJ2-7; no clear D. The sequencing input was CD8+ T cells from PBMCs. The CDR3 DNA sequence: TGCAGTGCTAGATCGGTAGCCTACGAGCAGTACTTC. This translates into CSARSVAYEQYF.